This T cell receptor beta chain was captured in a study of shared clonotypes between healthy human individuals. Overall study findings and caveats: Limitation of the genetic and exposure-history diversity represented came from the few donors. Roughly 5% was the fraction of naive CD4 clonotypes found shared across several donors.

Every donor was a Caucasian adult from Nashville, Tennessee. Memory CD4+ cells were the fraction left after CD45RA+ naive selection. With regard to this clone: Its antigen is undetermined.

Generated by immunoSEQ multiplex PCR, the TCRdb table keeps only in-frame clones and is missing some. The data hold 2 million to 2.5 million clones, with under 95% observed a single time. Germline V gene data show CDR1 as MDHEN and CDR2 as SYDVKM. This CDR3 has 12 amino acids. Trimming cost V 6 bases and J 3 bases, with 9 bases left between them. This TCR was recovered from a man younger than 35 in good health. Some clones in this sample may be carry-over from other donors' samples. The specimen sequenced was naive CD4+ T cells from PBMCs. Sample subset: CD45RA+ positively selected. J is TRBJ2-7 and V is TRBV28; D is possibly TRBD2 (5 bases). The CDR3 DNA reads TGTGCCAGCAGCGCAGACTACTACGAGCAGTACTTC. Translating it yields CASSADYYEQYF.